This TCR beta chain derives from a study of T cell clonality in common variable immunodeficiency. Study observations and caveats: In common variable immunodeficiency, TCR beta chains reportedly carried fewer deletions and N-nucleotide insertions.

This CDR3 spans 13 amino acids. Germline CDR1 is GTSNPN and CDR2 is SVGIG (reference sequence). Most patients and controls had Caucasian heritage. The repertoire was sequenced with immunoSEQ multiplex PCR; TCRdb's copy has only in-frame clones and lacks some. The sample contains more than 20,000 clones, none of them singletons. This clone was seen repeatedly, ten times or more. Its antigen is unidentified. The read terminates 3 residues ahead of where the CDR3 ends, so the germline J gene completes it. This TCR derives from a human donor with common variable immunodeficiency. The chain combines TRBV30 with TRBJ1-1; 7 bases match TRBD1. The sample consisted of peripheral blood mononuclear cells. CDR3 residues: CAWSGDSDAQAFF. The DNA read from the CDR3 is TGTGCCTGGAGCGGGGACAGTGACGCTCAA.